These 8 T cell receptor beta chains were all obtained from the same sample, sequenced in a study of beta chain features in type 1 diabetes (dated by TCRdb to between 2018 and 2020). Receptor libraries were prepared by the immunoSEQ multiplex PCR assay. The entire isolated RNA was reverse transcribed using the High Capacity cDNA Reverse Transcription Kit, and thus expressed TCRB transcripts were sequenced. TCRdb's version of the immuneACCESS table is confined to in-frame rearrangements and falls short of the full clone set. An unresolved V gene accounts for under half of the shortfall where checked; the remainder is of unknown origin. Within this sample are about 210,000 clones, with 11% of them counted one time only. In total, the top ten clones hold roughly 1.4% of the sample. Sample: central memory CD4+ T cells from blood. The source is a young man in good health.

This clone has more than one count but fewer than ten. The J gene is TRBJ2-5, the V gene TRBV2; 7 nucleotides line up with TRBD2. This CDR3 comprises 15 residues. Per the germline V gene, CDR1 is SNHLY and CDR2 is FYNNEI. With V trimmed by 6 bases and J by 1 base, 8 bases remained unmatched. The CDR3 DNA follows: TGTGCCAGCAGGCGCGGGGGACCACTCCAAGAGACCCAGTACTTC. The encoded protein is CASRRGGPLQETQYF.

This chain's CDR3 is CASSSFQGAGEQYF. CDR3 bases: TGTGCCAGCAGCTCCTTCCAGGGGGCAGGAGAGCAGTACTTC. V gene TRBV5-4 combines with J gene TRBJ2-7; 8 nucleotides agree with TRBD1. This CDR3 is 14 amino acids long. Germline CDR1 reads SGHNT; CDR2 reads YYREEE (reference sequence). V was clipped by 3 bases and J by 7 bases; unmatched bases: 9. Supplemented by reference TRBV5-4 and TRBJ2-7, the full variable domain reads ETGVTQSPTHLIKTRGQQVTLRCSSQSGHNTVSWYQQALGQGPQFIFQYYREEENGRGNFPPRFSGLQFPNYSSELNVNALELDDSALYLCASSSFQGAGEQYFGPGTRLTVT.

This clone was counted a few times. The gene calls are TRBV7-2 and TRBJ2-3; TRBD2 matches at 8 bases. Germline CDR1 SGHTA, CDR2 FQGNSA. CDR3 length: 16 residues. V was pared by 6 bases and J by 4 bases, with 12 bases of the junction left unmatched. CDR3 coding DNA: TGTGCCAGCAGTTTTACACTGACGGGAGGGCCAGATACGCAGTATTTT. This translates into CASSFTLTGGPDTQYF.

This chain links TRBV7-2 with TRBJ1-1; D is ambiguous. V dropped 8 bases and J dropped 4 bases, with 11 bases sitting between them. Germline V gene lookup returns CDR1 SGHTA and CDR2 FQGNSA. This CDR3 has 12 residues. The CDR3 DNA sequence: TGTGCCAGCCAAGTTTATGGCACTGAAGCTTTCTTT. Its translation is CASQVYGTEAFF.

This clone was counted a few times. CDR3 in DNA: TGTGCCAGCAGTGAAGGGACTACCTCGAGTGAGCAGTTCTTC. Protein product: CASSEGTTSSEQFF. The rearrangement joins TRBV6-1 to TRBJ2-1; a weak D match, TRBD2 (6 bases). V was trimmed by 1 base and J by 9 bases, leaving 13 bases between them. This CDR3 has 14 amino acids. Germline CDR1 is MNHNS and CDR2 is SASEGT.

This clone was counted between two and nine times. The chain is built from TRBV7-9 and TRBJ2-1; weak D call: TRBD2 (7 bases). V lost 10 bases to trimming and J lost 4 bases, with 14 bases between them. From germline, CDR1 is SEHNR and CDR2 FQNEAQ (reference sequence). CDR3 length equals 13 residues. This CDR3 is CATQAGTYNEQFF. CDR3 nucleotide sequence: TGTGCCACCCAAGCGGGGACATACAATGAGCAGTTCTTC.

This clone was counted only a few times. An end of the junction differs from the germline gene, which may be a read error. The chain couples TRBV10-3 to TRBJ2-3; D uncertain. Germline CDR1 ENHRY, CDR2 SYGVKD. The CDR3 runs 15 residues. CDR3 protein: CASSYSGHSTDTQYF. As DNA, the CDR3 is TGTGCCAGCAGTTACTCCGGTCACAGCACAGATACGCAGTATTTT.

In DNA, the CDR3 is TGCGCCAGCAGCTTGTTTGGGGGCGCCGGGGAGACCCAGTACTTC. It specifies CASSLFGGAGETQYF. This chain uses TRBV5-1 with TRBJ2-5; tentative D call: TRBD1 (6 bases). The CDR3 has 15 residues. Trimming left V 1 base short and J 5 bases short, with 15 bases between. Per germline, CDR1 SGHRS and CDR2 YFSETQ.